These 23 T cell receptor beta chains share one sample of origin, sequenced in a study of cytomegalovirus exposure and HLA in healthy donors. Primers: 60 Vbeta forward and 13 Jbeta reverse. Assay: immunoSEQ multiplex PCR; the TCRdb copy retains only in-frame clones and omits some. The sample totals some 31,000 clones. Sequenced: PBMCs. All receptors derive from a woman aged 35 to 49 in good health and CMV-seropositive.

V and J are TRBV18 and TRBJ2-2; 10 nucleotides agree with TRBD2. V lost 3 bases to trimming and J lost 5 bases; unmatched junction nucleotides: 3. CDR1 and CDR2 from the germline V gene are KGHSH and LQKENI. This CDR3 is 15 amino acids long. The CDR3 here is CASSPASGSTGELFF. CDR3 sequence (DNA): TGTGCCAGCTCACCGGCTAGCGGGAGTACCGGGGAGCTGTTTTTT.

The chain couples TRBV5-4 to TRBJ1-1, with D tentatively TRBD1 (5 bases). CDR3 length equals 14 residues. The germline V gene has CDR1 SGHNT and CDR2 YYREEE (reference sequence). V gave up 5 bases and J gave up 6 bases, with 17 bases separating them. This CDR3 is CASREGGSGAEAFF. CDR3 nucleotides: TGTGCCAGCAGGGAAGGCGGGTCGGGGGCTGAAGCTTTCTTT. Variable domain in full (rest from reference TRBV5-4 and TRBJ1-1): ETGVTQSPTHLIKTRGQQVTLRCSSQSGHNTVSWYQQALGQGPQFIFQYYREEENGRGNFPPRFSGLQFPNYSSELNVNALELDDSALYLCASREGGSGAEAFFGQGTRLTVV.

This chain uses TRBV6-5 with TRBJ2-3, with 12 bases aligning to TRBD2. The CDR3 has 15 amino acids. In germline, CDR1 is MNHEY, CDR2 SVGAGI. The V and J ends lost 6 bases and 6 bases, in that order; junction bases with no gene match: 7. The CDR3 loop reads CASSPRTSGKDTQYF. The DNA for the CDR3 is TGTGCCAGCAGCCCCCGGACTAGCGGGAAGGATACGCAGTATTTT.

The chain is built from TRBV2 and TRBJ2-7; no definite D call. The CDR3 totals 14 residues. Trimming took 4 bases from V and 2 from J, leaving 12 bases between them. Germline V lookup: CDR1 SNHLY, CDR2 FYNNEI. CDR3 DNA: TGTGCCAGCAGTGTAAGGCAGAGCGCCTACGAGCAGTACTTC. Protein sequence: CASSVRQSAYEQYF.

The chain links TRBV28 to TRBJ2-7; D uncertain. Trimming took off 6 bases at V and 1 base at J, with 4 bases between the two ends. The CDR3 covers 11 residues. The germline CDR1 and CDR2 sequences are MDHEN and SYDVKM. The CDR3 DNA follows: TGTGCCAGCAGCCGTTCCTACGAGCAGTACTTC. This encodes CASSRSYEQYF.

V gene TRBV5-1 combines with J gene TRBJ2-1; D is perhaps TRBD2 (6 bases). The ends were cut back, 0 bases at V and 4 bases at J, with 11 bases in the middle. Germline-derived CDR1 and CDR2 are SGHRS and YFSETQ. This CDR3 comprises 15 residues. Written as DNA, the CDR3 is TGCGCCAGCAGCTTGGAGGCGGGACTGTACAATGAGCAGTTCTTC. Its protein product is CASSLEAGLYNEQFF.

V is TRBV6-5 and J is TRBJ2-3, with D tentatively TRBD2 (7 bases). The CDR3 spans 13 residues. Deletions cut 8 bases from V and 6 bases from J, with 15 bases between. Germline loops: CDR1 MNHEY, CDR2 SVGAGI. The CDR3 sequence is CASQGREIDTQYF. Here the CDR3 DNA reads TGTGCCAGCCAGGGGCGGGAGATCGATACGCAGTATTTT.

J is TRBJ1-2 and V is TRBV7-2; no reliable D call. Germline V lookup: CDR1 SGHTA, CDR2 FQGNSA. The CDR3 extends over 13 amino acids. Trimming removed 7 bases from V and 5 bases from J, with 14 bases in between. This chain's CDR3 is CASTRPGGYGYTF. As DNA, the CDR3 is TGTGCCAGCACCCGCCCGGGCGGGTATGGCTACACCTTC.

V gene TRBV6-5 combines with J gene TRBJ2-5, with 7 nucleotides matching TRBD2. This CDR3 contains 14 residues. With V trimmed by 6 bases and J by 4 bases, 8 bases remained unmatched. Germline CDR1 and CDR2: MNHEY and SVGAGI. The CDR3 nucleotides are TGTGCCAGCAGGACCCGGAGGGAGGGAGAGACCCAGTACTTC. It codes for CASRTRREGETQYF.

About this clone itself: This specimen includes other DNA sequences encoding the same CDR3. V usage is TRBV30 and J usage is TRBJ1-2; a weak D match, TRBD1 (6 bases). The CDR3 is made up of 15 amino acids. V lost 1 base to trimming and J lost 8 bases, with 20 bases between them. Germline V gene data show CDR1 as GTSNPN and CDR2 as SVGIG (reference sequence). CDR3 sequence: CAWSAFTGAGGGYTF. DNA for the CDR3: TGTGCCTGGAGTGCGTTTACCGGGGCTGGGGGCGGCTACACCTTC.

The chain uses TRBV2 and TRBJ1-6; D is possibly TRBD1 (6 bases). Trimming pared 1 base from V and 14 bases from J, leaving 18 bases between. CDR1 SNHLY and CDR2 FYNNEI come from the germline V gene. The CDR3 is made up of 15 amino acids. The chain's CDR3 is CASSEGTVSPSALHF. The DNA for the CDR3 is TGTGCCAGCAGTGAAGGGACAGTTTCCCCTTCGGCCCTCCACTTT.

The gene calls are TRBV28 and TRBJ1-2, with TRBD1 matching 7 bases. The CDR3 is 13 amino acids. From germline, CDR1 is MDHEN and CDR2 SYDVKM. The trim removed 3 bases at V and 7 bases at J, leaving 5 bases unmatched. CDR3 nucleotide sequence: TGTGCCAGCAGTTTGTCGGCAGGGGGTGGCTACACCTTC. Amino acid sequence: CASSLSAGGGYTF.

V gene TRBV9 combines with J gene TRBJ1-2, with 7 bases fitting TRBD1. Germline V CDR1 and CDR2: SGDLS, YYNGEE. Trimming cost V 4 bases and J 3 bases; bases outside gene matches: 9. The CDR3 is 15 amino acids. CDR3 sequence: CASSPQTGSHYGYTF. The CDR3 nucleotides read TGTGCCAGCAGCCCCCAGACAGGGTCGCACTATGGCTACACCTTC.

J is TRBJ1-1 and V is TRBV18; weak D call: TRBD1 (5 bases). Germline V gene lookup returns CDR1 KGHSH and CDR2 LQKENI. Trimming took 4 bases from V and 8 from J, leaving 8 bases between them. This CDR3 has 11 residues. The CDR3 spells CASSQGAEAFF. In nucleotides, the CDR3 is TGTGCCAGCTCACAAGGGGCCGAAGCTTTCTTT.

This chain uses TRBV10-1 with TRBJ1-1; D gene unclear. This CDR3 has 14 amino acids. The germline V and J ends were trimmed by 6 bases and 5 bases, with 16 bases remaining between them. Germline values: CDR1 WNHNN, CDR2 SYGVQD (reference sequence). As DNA, the CDR3 is TGCGCCAGCAGATCTCGGACTACAAAAACTGAAGCTTTCTTT. Amino acids: CASRSRTTKTEAFF.

The genes are TRBV4-3 and TRBJ2-3; tentative D call: TRBD1 (6 bases). This CDR3 spans 14 amino acids. Germline loops: CDR1 LGHNA, CDR2 YSLEER. The V end lost 8 bases, the J end lost 6 bases, and 18 bases lay between the germline ends. The DNA for the CDR3 is TGCGCCAGCTCGACAGGAAGGGATGGGGATACGCAGTATTTT. Its translation: CASSTGRDGDTQYF.

The V and J genes are TRBV30 and TRBJ2-5; D is undetermined. Germline lookup yields CDR1 GTSNPN and CDR2 SVGIG (reference sequence). Trimming removed 1 base from V and 5 bases from J, with 11 bases in between. CDR3 length equals 13 residues. CDR3 sequence reads: CAWSGADRETQYF. CDR3 in DNA: TGTGCCTGGAGTGGGGCAGACCGGGAGACCCAGTACTTC.

This chain joins TRBV9 and TRBJ2-6; weak D call: TRBD2 (5 bases). Looked up from germline, CDR1 is SGDLS and CDR2 is YYNGEE. Between the trimmed V and J ends, which lost 4 bases and 2 bases, there was a span of 7 bases. This CDR3 is 14 amino acids long. The CDR3 DNA reads TGTGCCAGCAGCTTGACTACTGGGGCCAACGTCCTGACTTTC. This gives the protein CASSLTTGANVLTF.

This sequence joins TRBV7-9 and TRBJ2-3; TRBD1 agrees at 7 bases. The V gene's germline CDR1 is SEHNR and CDR2 FQNEAQ (reference sequence). V dropped 3 bases and J dropped 6; count of bases not matched to a gene: 6. This CDR3 spans 14 amino acids. The CDR3 nucleotides read TGTGCCAGCAGCTTGAAGGGGGCAAGGGATACGCAGTATTTT. Amino acid sequence: CASSLKGARDTQYF.

The chain recombines TRBV4-1 with TRBJ2-7; TRBD1 might be the D (6 bases). The CDR3 loop spans 15 amino acids. CDR1 and CDR2 from the germline V gene are MGHRA and YSYEKL. V was trimmed by 3 bases and J by 2 bases, leaving 14 bases between them. The CDR3 protein is CASSHGRGITYEQYF. DNA for the CDR3: TGCGCCAGCAGCCACGGCAGGGGCATAACCTACGAGCAGTACTTC.

This chain uses TRBV18 with TRBJ2-7; TRBD2 agrees at 9 bases. J lost 8 bases, V lost 4 bases, and 12 bases had no gene match. CDR3 length equals 15 residues. Per the germline V gene, CDR1 is KGHSH and CDR2 is LQKENI. Written as DNA, the CDR3 is TGTGCCAGCTCACGGGGAATAGCGGGAGAGATAAAGCAGTACTTC. Its protein is CASSRGIAGEIKQYF.

The chain is built from TRBV5-4 and TRBJ2-5, with 7 bases that match TRBD1. This CDR3 region has 13 residues. V trimming: 4 bases; J trimming: 7 bases; junction bases outside the gene matches: 7. Germline V gene sequence: CDR1 SGHNT, CDR2 YYREEE (reference sequence). Here the CDR3 DNA reads TGTGCCAGCAGCCAAAGGGACAGCAGGACCCAGTACTTC. Translation gives CASSQRDSRTQYF.

The rearrangement links TRBV27 to TRBJ1-5; tentative D call: TRBD1 (5 bases). V was shortened by 3 bases and J by 3 bases, with 15 bases between the two germline ends. The CDR3 contains 16 residues. CDR1 is MNHEY, CDR2 SMNVEV, per germline (reference sequence). The CDR3 loop is CASSFGGAMLNQPQHF. The CDR3 bases are TGTGCCAGCAGTTTCGGAGGGGCGATGCTCAATCAGCCCCAGCATTTT.